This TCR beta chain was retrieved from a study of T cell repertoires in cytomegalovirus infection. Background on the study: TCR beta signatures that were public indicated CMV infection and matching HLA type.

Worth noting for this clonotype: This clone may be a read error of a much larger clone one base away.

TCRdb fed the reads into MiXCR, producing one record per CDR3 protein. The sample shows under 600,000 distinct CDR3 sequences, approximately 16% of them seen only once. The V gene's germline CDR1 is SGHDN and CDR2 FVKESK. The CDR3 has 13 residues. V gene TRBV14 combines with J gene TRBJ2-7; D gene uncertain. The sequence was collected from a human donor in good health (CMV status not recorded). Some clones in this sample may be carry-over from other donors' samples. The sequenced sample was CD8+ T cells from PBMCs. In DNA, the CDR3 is TGTGTCAGCAGCCAAGATCGATTCTACGAGCAGTACTTC. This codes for CVSSQDRFYEQYF.